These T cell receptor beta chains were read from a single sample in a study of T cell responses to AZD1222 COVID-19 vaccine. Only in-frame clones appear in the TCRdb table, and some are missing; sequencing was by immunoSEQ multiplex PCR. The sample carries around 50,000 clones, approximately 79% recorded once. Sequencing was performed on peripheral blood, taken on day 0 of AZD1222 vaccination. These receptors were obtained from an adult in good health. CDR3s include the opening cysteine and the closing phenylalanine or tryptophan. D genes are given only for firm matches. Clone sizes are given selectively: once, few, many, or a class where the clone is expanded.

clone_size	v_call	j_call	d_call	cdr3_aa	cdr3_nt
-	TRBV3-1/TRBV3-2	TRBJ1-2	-	CASSPRGHYGYTF	TGTGCCAGCAGCCCGCGGGGCCACTATGGCTACACCTTC
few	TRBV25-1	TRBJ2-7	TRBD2	CASSEWGGASYEQYF	TGTGCCAGCAGTGAATGGGGGGGAGCCTCCTACGAGCAGTACTTC
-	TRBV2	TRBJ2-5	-	CASSEEVVASVAQYF	TGTGCCAGCAGTGAAGAGGTGGTTGCCTCGGTGGCCCAGTACTTC
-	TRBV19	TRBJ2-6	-	CASSIGSSVSGANVLTF	TGTGCCAGTAGTATAGGTAGTAGCGTGTCCGGGGCCAACGTCCTGACTTTC
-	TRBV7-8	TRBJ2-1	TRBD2	CASLYPGTRGKNEQFF	TGTGCCAGCCTATACCCCGGGACTAGGGGGAAAAATGAGCAGTTCTTC
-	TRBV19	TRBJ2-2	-	CASTVTDQTGELFF	TGTGCCAGTACAGTTACAGACCAGACCGGGGAGCTGTTTTTT
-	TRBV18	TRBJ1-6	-	CASSPNGRPGRNSPLHF	TGTGCCAGCTCACCTAACGGCCGACCGGGACGAAATTCACCCCTCCACTTT
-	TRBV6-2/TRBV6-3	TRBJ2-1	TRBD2	CASSQLAGEANEQFF	TGTGCCAGCAGTCAACTAGCGGGAGAGGCGAATGAGCAGTTCTTC
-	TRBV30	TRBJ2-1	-	CAWNRGAELDEQFF	TGTGCCTGGAATCGCGGAGCTGAGTTGGATGAGCAGTTCTTC
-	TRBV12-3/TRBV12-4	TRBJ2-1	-	CASRLAGTEQFF	TGTGCCAGCAGACTCGCAGGCACTGAGCAGTTCTTC
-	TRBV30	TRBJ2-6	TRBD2	CAWRYSGSGANVLTF	TGTGCCTGGAGGTATAGCGGGTCTGGGGCCAACGTCCTGACTTTC
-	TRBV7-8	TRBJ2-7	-	CASSLAGSYEQYF	TGTGCCAGCAGCTTAGCGGGGTCCTACGAGCAGTACTTC
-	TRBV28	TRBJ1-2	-	CASSSAPGRSYGYTF	TGTGCCAGCAGTTCTGCACCGGGACGGAGCTATGGCTACACCTTC
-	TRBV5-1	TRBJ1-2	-	CASSLGSTSYGYTF	TGCGCCAGCAGCTTGGGCAGCACATCCTATGGCTACACCTTC
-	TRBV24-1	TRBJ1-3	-	CATSDPRGVGNTIYF	TGTGCCACCAGTGACCCGCGGGGCGTCGGAAACACCATATATTTT
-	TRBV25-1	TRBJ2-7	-	CASSVTGPVYEQYF	TGTGCCAGCAGTGTTACGGGACCCGTCTACGAGCAGTACTTC
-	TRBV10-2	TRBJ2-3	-	CASSESRGGGTDTQYF	TGCGCCAGCAGTGAGTCGAGGGGGGGAGGCACAGATACGCAGTATTTT
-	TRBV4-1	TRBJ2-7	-	CASSLLLDGYEQYF	TGCGCCAGCAGCCTGCTCTTGGACGGCTACGAGCAGTACTTC
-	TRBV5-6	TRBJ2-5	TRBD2	CASSSGLAGEETQYF	TGTGCCAGCAGCTCCGGACTAGCGGGAGAAGAGACCCAGTACTTC
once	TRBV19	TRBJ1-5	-	CASSIDRASNQPQHF	TGTGCCAGTAGCATAGACAGAGCTAGCAATCAGCCCCAGCATTTT
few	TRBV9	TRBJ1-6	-	CASSRFGDFYNSPLHF	TGTGCCAGCAGCAGGTTCGGGGATTTCTATAATTCACCCCTCCACTTT
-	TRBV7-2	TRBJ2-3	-	CASSFRTPSTDTQYF	TGTGCCAGCAGCTTTAGGACACCCAGCACAGATACGCAGTATTTT
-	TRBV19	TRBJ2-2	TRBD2	CASSIEVAGGPSGELFF	TGTGCCAGTAGTATAGAAGTAGCGGGAGGGCCCTCCGGGGAGCTGTTTTTT
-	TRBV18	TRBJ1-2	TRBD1	CASSPISGTGLNYYGYTF	TGTGCCAGCTCACCAATTTCCGGGACAGGCCTAAATTACTATGGCTACACCTTC
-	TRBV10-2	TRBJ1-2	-	CASSELAGGNGYTF	TGCGCCAGCAGTGAGTTGGCGGGAGGAAATGGCTACACCTTC
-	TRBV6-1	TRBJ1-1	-	CASSESSWGSNTEAFF	TGTGCCAGCAGTGAATCCTCCTGGGGTTCCAACACTGAAGCTTTCTTT
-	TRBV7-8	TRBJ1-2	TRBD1	CASSIDRGWGYTF	TGTGCCAGCAGCATTGACAGGGGATGGGGCTACACCTTC
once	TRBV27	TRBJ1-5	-	CASGRGEGNQPQHF	TGTGCCAGCGGGAGAGGTGAGGGCAATCAGCCCCAGCATTTT
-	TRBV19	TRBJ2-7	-	CASSMAQDPLHEQYF	TGTGCCAGTAGTATGGCTCAGGACCCCCTCCACGAGCAGTACTTC
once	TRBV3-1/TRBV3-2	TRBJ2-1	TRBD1	CASSTTGGQGLYNEQFF	TGTGCCAGCAGCACAACGGGAGGACAGGGGTTATACAATGAGCAGTTCTTC
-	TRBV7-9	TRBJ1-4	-	CASTLDGGFGNEKLFF	TGTGCCAGCACCCTAGACGGGGGTTTTGGTAATGAAAAACTGTTTTTT
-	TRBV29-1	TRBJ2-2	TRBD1	CSAARTGTTGELFF	TGCAGCGCTGCTAGGACAGGGACCACCGGGGAGCTGTTTTTT
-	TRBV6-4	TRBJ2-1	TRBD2	CASSQLAGGYNEQFF	TGTGCCAGCAGCCAACTAGCGGGAGGCTACAATGAGCAGTTCTTC
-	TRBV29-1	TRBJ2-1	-	CSVENPVGNEQFF	TGCAGCGTTGAAAACCCTGTGGGCAATGAGCAGTTCTTC
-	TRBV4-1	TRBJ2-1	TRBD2	CASSQVPTSGGPNNEQFF	TGCGCCAGCAGCCAAGTCCCGACTAGCGGGGGGCCAAACAATGAGCAGTTCTTC
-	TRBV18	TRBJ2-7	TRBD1	CASSEDRVRLRGEQYF	TGTGCCAGCTCAGAGGACAGGGTAAGGCTCCGGGGCGAGCAGTACTTC
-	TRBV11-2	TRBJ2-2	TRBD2	CASSAPGLGVPGELFF	TGTGCCAGCAGCGCTCCGGGACTAGGCGTCCCCGGGGAGCTGTTTTTT
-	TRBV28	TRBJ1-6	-	CASSLGGGTGYNSPLHF	TGTGCCAGCAGTTTGGGGGGGGGTACAGGGTATAATTCACCCCTCCACTTT
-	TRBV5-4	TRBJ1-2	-	CASSLDLVANYGYTF	TGTGCCAGCAGCTTGGACCTTGTGGCTAACTATGGCTACACCTTC
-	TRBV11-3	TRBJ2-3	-	CASSLADTDTQYF	TGTGCCAGCAGCTTAGCAGACACAGATACGCAGTATTTT
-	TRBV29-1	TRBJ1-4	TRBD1	CSVRQGSEKLFF	TGCAGCGTTCGACAGGGTTCTGAAAAACTGTTTTTT
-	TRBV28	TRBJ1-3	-	CATPSGKLISGNTIYF	TGTGCCACCCCCTCGGGGAAATTGATCTCTGGAAACACCATATATTTT
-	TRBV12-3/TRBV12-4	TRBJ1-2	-	CASSLLSNYGYTF	TGTGCCAGCAGTTTACTCTCTAACTATGGCTACACCTTC
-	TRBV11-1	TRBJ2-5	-	CASSPRRGLVQETQYF	TGTGCCAGCAGCCCCCGCCGGGGGCTGGTACAAGAGACCCAGTACTTC
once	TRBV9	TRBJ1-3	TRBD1	CASSSPGQVSGNTIYF	TGTGCCAGCAGCTCTCCGGGACAGGTCTCTGGAAACACCATATATTTT
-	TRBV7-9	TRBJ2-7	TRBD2	CASSWASGGAGEQYF	TGTGCCAGCAGCTGGGCTAGCGGGGGGGCTGGCGAGCAGTACTTC
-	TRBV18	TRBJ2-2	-	CASSPRAGALTGELFF	TGTGCCAGCTCACCACGGGCAGGGGCTCTAACCGGGGAGCTGTTTTTT
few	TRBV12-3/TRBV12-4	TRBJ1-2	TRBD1	CASSSGTGNGYTF	TGTGCCAGCAGTTCCGGGACAGGGAATGGCTACACCTTC
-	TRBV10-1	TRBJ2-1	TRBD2	CASSERLAAGGSSYNEQFF	TGCGCCAGCAGTGAGAGGTTGGCAGCGGGAGGGAGCTCCTACAATGAGCAGTTCTTC
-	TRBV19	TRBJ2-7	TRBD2	CASLLAGSDYEQYF	TGTGCCAGTCTCCTAGCGGGGTCCGACTACGAGCAGTACTTC
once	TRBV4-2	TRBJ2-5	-	CASSQDPGAETQYF	TGTGCCAGCAGCCAAGATCCTGGGGCGGAGACCCAGTACTTC
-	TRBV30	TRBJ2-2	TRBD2	CAWKGGLAVNTGELFF	TGTGCCTGGAAGGGTGGGCTAGCGGTGAACACCGGGGAGCTGTTTTTT
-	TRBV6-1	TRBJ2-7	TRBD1	CASSERAGGAGGQYF	TGTGCCAGCAGTGAAAGGGCAGGGGGCGCTGGGGGGCAGTACTTC
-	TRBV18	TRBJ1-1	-	CASRKQGSEAFF	TGTGCCAGCCGAAAACAGGGTTCTGAAGCTTTCTTT